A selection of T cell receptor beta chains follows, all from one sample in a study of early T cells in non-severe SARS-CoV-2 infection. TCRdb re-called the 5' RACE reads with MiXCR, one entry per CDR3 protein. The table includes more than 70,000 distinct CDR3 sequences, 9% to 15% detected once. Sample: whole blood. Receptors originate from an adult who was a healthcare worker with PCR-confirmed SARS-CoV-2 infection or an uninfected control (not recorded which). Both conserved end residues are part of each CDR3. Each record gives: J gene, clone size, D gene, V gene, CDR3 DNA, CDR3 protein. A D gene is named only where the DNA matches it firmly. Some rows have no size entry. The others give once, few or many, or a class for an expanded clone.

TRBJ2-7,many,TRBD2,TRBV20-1,TGCAGTGCTAGTCGGCTAGCGGGGACCACCTACGAGCAGTACTTC,CSASRLAGTTYEQYF
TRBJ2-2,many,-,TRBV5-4,TGTGCCAGCCAGGCCCAAGGACTTAACACCGGGGAGCTGTTTTTT,CASQAQGLNTGELFF
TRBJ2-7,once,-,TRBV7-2,TGTGCCAGCAGCTTGGGCCGGGACTCCTACGAGCAGTACTTC,CASSLGRDSYEQYF
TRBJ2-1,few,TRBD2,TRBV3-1,TGTGCCAGCAGCGTGGGACTACTCTACAATGAGCAGTTCTTC,CASSVGLLYNEQFF
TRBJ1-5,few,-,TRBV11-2,TGTGCCAGCAGCGACCCGGGGAGGAATCAGCCCCAGCATTTT,CASSDPGRNQPQHF
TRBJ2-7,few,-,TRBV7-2,TGTGCCAGCAGCTTATCGGACTACGAGCAGTACTTC,CASSLSDYEQYF
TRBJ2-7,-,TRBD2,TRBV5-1,TGCGCCAGCAGCTTGGAGCCTAGCGGGAGTTCCTCCTACGAGCAGTACTTC,CASSLEPSGSSSYEQYF
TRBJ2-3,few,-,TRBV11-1,TGTGCCAGCAGCCCTCGTGAGAGAGGGAGTGGAGATACGCAGTATTTT,CASSPRERGSGDTQYF
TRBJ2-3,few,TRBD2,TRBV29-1,TGCAGCGCCGGGGATAGCGGGAGAAGAGTGAGCACAGATACGCAGTATTTT,CSAGDSGRRVSTDTQYF
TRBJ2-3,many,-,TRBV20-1,TGCAGTGCTGTGACCGGGACAGATACGCAGTATTTT,CSAVTGTDTQYF
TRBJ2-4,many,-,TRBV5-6,TGTGCCAGCGGGACTCTGGTATCGGAGGACATTCAGTACTTC,CASGTLVSEDIQYF
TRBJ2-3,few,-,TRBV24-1,TGTGCCACCAGTGATCCAGTCGATACGCAGTATTTT,CATSDPVDTQYF
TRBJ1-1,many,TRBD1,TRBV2,TGTGCCAGCAGACAGGACAGGGACAACACTGAAGCTTTCTTT,CASRQDRDNTEAFF
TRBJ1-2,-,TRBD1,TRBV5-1,TGCGCCAGCAGCTTACAGGGGCTCTATGGCTACACCTTC,CASSLQGLYGYTF
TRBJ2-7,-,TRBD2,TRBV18,TGTGCCAGCTCACCTTACATTAGCGGGAGCGGCGAGCAGTACTTC,CASSPYISGSGEQYF
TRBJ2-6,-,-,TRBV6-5,TGTGCCAGCAGTTACTCCAGGGTCGGGGCCAACGTCCTGACTTTC,CASSYSRVGANVLTF
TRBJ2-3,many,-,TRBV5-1,TGTGCCAGCAGCCTTAGCACAGATACGCAGTATTTT,CASSLSTDTQYF
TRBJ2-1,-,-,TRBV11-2,TGTGCCAGCAGCTTAGTTACCTTGGGCGAGCAGTTCTTC,CASSLVTLGEQFF
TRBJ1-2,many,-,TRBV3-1,TGTGCCAGCAGCCAAGTGGGACAAGGTGGAGGCTACACCTTC,CASSQVGQGGGYTF
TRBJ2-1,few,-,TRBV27,TGTGCCAGCAGTTTATCCCTCGGCAACCATGAGCAGTTCTTC,CASSLSLGNHEQFF
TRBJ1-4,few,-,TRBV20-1,TGCAGTGCCGGGGGGAAGGCGAATGAAAAACTGTTTTTT,CSAGGKANEKLFF
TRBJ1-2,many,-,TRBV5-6,TGTGCCAGCAGCTTGCAGGGGAGAGCGGACTATGGCTACACCTTC,CASSLQGRADYGYTF
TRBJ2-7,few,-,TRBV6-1,TGTGCCAGCAGTGAAATTTCGATCTACGAGCAGTACTTC,CASSEISIYEQYF
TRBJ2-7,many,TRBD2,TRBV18,TGTGCCAGCTCAGAGACTAGCGGAGCCTACGAGCAGTACTTC,CASSETSGAYEQYF
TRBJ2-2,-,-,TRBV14,TGTGCCAGCAGCCAAGATTGGGGAGGCGGGGAGCTGTTTTTT,CASSQDWGGGELFF
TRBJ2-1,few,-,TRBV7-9,TGTGCCAGCAGGAGTGCGGGTTCACGGTCCAATGAGCAGTTCTTC,CASRSAGSRSNEQFF
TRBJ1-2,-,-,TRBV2,TGTGCCAGCAGTGAGGGAGAGGGTTATGGCTACACCTTC,CASSEGEGYGYTF
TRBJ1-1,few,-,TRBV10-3,TGTGCCATCAGTGAACGGGGGGCAGTTTGGACTGAAGCTTTCTTT,CAISERGAVWTEAFF
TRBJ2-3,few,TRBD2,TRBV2,TGTGCCAGCAGTGAAGACGGGAGGTCAGATACGCAGTATTTT,CASSEDGRSDTQYF
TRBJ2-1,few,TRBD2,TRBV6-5,TGTGCCAGCAGTCTACTAGCGGGAAATCTCAATGAGCAGTTCTTC,CASSLLAGNLNEQFF
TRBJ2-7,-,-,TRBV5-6,TGTGCCAGCAGCTTGGCCGAGACAGGACCCGAGCAGTACTTC,CASSLAETGPEQYF
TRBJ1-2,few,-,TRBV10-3,TGTGCCATCAGCTCTGATGTATATAGCTATGGCTACACCTTC,CAISSDVYSYGYTF
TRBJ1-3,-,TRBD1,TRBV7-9,TGTGCCAGCAGCTATGGACAGGGGGCTGAAAACACCATATATTTT,CASSYGQGAENTIYF
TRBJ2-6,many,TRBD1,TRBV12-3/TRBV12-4,TGTGCCAGCAGTTTAGATTCGGGCAGGGGGCGAGCTGGGGCCAACGTCCTGACTTTC,CASSLDSGRGRAGANVLTF
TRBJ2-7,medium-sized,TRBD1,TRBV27,TGTGCCAGCAGTCACCCGGACAGGCAACCCTACGAGCAGTACTTC,CASSHPDRQPYEQYF
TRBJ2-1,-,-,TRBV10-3,TGTGCCATCAGTGACAGAGGAATTGAGCAGTTCTTC,CAISDRGIEQFF
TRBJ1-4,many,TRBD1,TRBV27,TGTGCCAGCAGTTTATCCTTTGGACAGGGCGGGGGGAATGAAAAACTGTTTTTT,CASSLSFGQGGGNEKLFF
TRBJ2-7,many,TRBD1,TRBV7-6,TGTGCCAGCAGCGTAGGACTCAGGGGGCGAGAGCAGTACTTC,CASSVGLRGREQYF
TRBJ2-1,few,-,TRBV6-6,TGTGCCAGCAGTCCTACAGGGGAGCAGTTCTTC,CASSPTGEQFF
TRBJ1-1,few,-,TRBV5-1,TGCGCCAGCAGCTCCCGGGACAACTATGAAGCTTTCTTT,CASSSRDNYEAFF
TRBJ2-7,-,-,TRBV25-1,TGTGCCAGCAGTGGGGCAGGGATTGACTACGAGCAGTACTTC,CASSGAGIDYEQYF
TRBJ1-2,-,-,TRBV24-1,TGTGCCACCAGTGATTACAGACGGCCCCTAGATGGCTACACCTTC,CATSDYRRPLDGYTF
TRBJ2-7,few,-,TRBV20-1,TGCAGTGCTAGCCCCGGCGGCGGAGTCTCCTACGAGCAGTACTTC,CSASPGGGVSYEQYF
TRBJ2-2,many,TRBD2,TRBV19,TGTGCCAGTAACCTCAGCGGGAGAAACACCGGGGAGCTGTTTTTT,CASNLSGRNTGELFF
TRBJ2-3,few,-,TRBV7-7,TGTGCTAGCAGCTTAGAGGGAGTCGATACGCAGTATTTT,CASSLEGVDTQYF
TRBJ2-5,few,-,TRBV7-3,TGTGCCAGCAGCTTTTCCCTTGGGGGGAGGGAGACCCAGTACTTC,CASSFSLGGRETQYF
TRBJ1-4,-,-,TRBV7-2,TGTGCCAGCAGCATCCGGGCCGGAGAGGGGGAAAAACTGTTTTTT,CASSIRAGEGEKLFF
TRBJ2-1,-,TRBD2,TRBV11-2,TGTGCCAGCAGCCGCCTAGCGGGGATATACAATGAGCAGTTCTTC,CASSRLAGIYNEQFF
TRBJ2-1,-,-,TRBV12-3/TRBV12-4,TGTGCCAGCAAGAACGGGGGGCTCACTCTCATCAATGAGCAGTTCTTC,CASKNGGLTLINEQFF
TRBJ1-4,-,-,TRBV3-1,TGTGCCAGCAGCCAATTCAATCTCGGAAAACTGTTTTTT,CASSQFNLGKLFF
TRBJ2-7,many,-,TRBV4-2,TGTGCCAGCAGCCAGTCTAGGGGATTCCGCTCCTACGAGCAGTACTTC,CASSQSRGFRSYEQYF
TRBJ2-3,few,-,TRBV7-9,TGTGCCAGCAGCTCAAGGGGGGGTCCGGCAGATACGCAGTATTTT,CASSSRGGPADTQYF
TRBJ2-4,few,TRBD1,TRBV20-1,TGCAGTGCTTCCCGGGACAGGGGGCGCATTCAGTACTTC,CSASRDRGRIQYF
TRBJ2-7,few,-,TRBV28,TGTGCCAGCACCACCTCCGGCTACGAGCAGTACTTC,CASTTSGYEQYF
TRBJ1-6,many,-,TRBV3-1,TGTGCCAGCAGCCAAGATCCCGGGGACATGTCACCCCTCCACTTT,CASSQDPGDMSPLHF
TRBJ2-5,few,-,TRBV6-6,TGTGCCAGCAGCCGCCGTCAAGAGACCCAGTACTTC,CASSRRQETQYF
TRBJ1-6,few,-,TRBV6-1,TGTGCCAGCAGTCCCGGCAGGGTTAATTCACCCCTCCACTTT,CASSPGRVNSPLHF
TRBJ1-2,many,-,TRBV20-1,TGCAGTGCTCTTCGGGATTGGTATGGCTACACCTTC,CSALRDWYGYTF
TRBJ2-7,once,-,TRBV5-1,TGCGCCAGCAGCTTGATATCGGGTCCCTACGAGCAGTACTTC,CASSLISGPYEQYF
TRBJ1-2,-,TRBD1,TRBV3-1,TGTGCCAGCAGCCAACTCCCGGACAGGGGCTACACCTTC,CASSQLPDRGYTF